The following is a T cell receptor (beta chain) sequence with its context. The table came from immunoSEQ multiplex PCR; TCRdb's copy has only in-frame clones and leaves some out. The sample holds 55,000 to 75,000 clones, roughly 80% seen once. The data derive from a study of glioma-infiltrating T cells after dendritic cell vaccination. The time point denotes: after dendritic cell vaccination, including at tumor progression/relapse. All glioblastoma patients lacked an isocitrate dehydrogenase mutation. The specimen comprised blood, sampled after dendritic cell vaccination. This receptor was obtained from a human donor with glioblastoma.

The CDR3: CATSRAQSGTEAFF. CDR3 DNA: TGTGCCACCAGCAGGGCTCAAAGCGGCACTGAAGCTTTCTTT. This rearrangement joins TRBV15 to TRBJ1-1; D remains ambiguous. V lost 3 bases, J lost 4 bases, and 12 bases lay in between. This CDR3 is built from 14 residues. Germline V gene data show CDR1 as LNHNV and CDR2 as YYDKDF (reference sequence).